A single sample gave rise to the 6 T cell receptor beta chains below, sequenced in a study of T cells after posttransplantation cyclophosphamide. The repertoire was sequenced with immunoSEQ multiplex PCR; TCRdb's copy has only in-frame clones and lacks some. Altogether fewer than 40,000 clones were found in the sample, and no singletons occur. Specimen: PBMCs. The receptors were gathered from a woman aged 25 to 39 in good health and a related stem cell transplant donor.

This clone was counted many times. This chain uses TRBV18 with TRBJ1-4; possibly TRBD1 for D (6 bases). Germline assignment: CDR1 KGHSH and CDR2 LQKENI. V was pared by 5 bases and J by 7 bases, with 8 bases between. The CDR3 runs 12 residues. The CDR3 DNA sequence: TGTGCCAGCTCATCGGACAGTGAAAAACTGTTTTTT. It yields the protein CASSSDSEKLFF.

This clone was detected many times. V usage is TRBV7-9 and J usage is TRBJ2-1, with 9 bases that match TRBD2. Germline values: CDR1 SEHNR, CDR2 FQNEAQ (reference sequence). The CDR3 sequence is 18 residues long. The V segment lost 0 bases and the J segment 1 base; nucleotides outside the gene matches: 7. This chain's CDR3 is CASSLARLAGISYNEQFF. CDR3 in DNA: TGTGCCAGCAGCTTAGCGCGGCTAGCGGGGATTTCCTACAATGAGCAGTTCTTC.

The chain recombines TRBV18 with TRBJ2-3; possibly TRBD1 for D (6 bases). This CDR3 comprises 15 residues. The V end lost 1 base, the J end lost 2 bases, and 10 bases lay between the germline ends. Germline-derived CDR1 and CDR2 are KGHSH and LQKENI. The DNA of the CDR3 is TGTGCCAGCTCACCACTGGACAGTTACACAGATACGCAGTATTTT. Translating it yields CASSPLDSYTDTQYF.

At least ten counts were recorded for this clone. The CDR3 protein is CASSLGVAGTDTQYF. In DNA, the CDR3 is TGTGCCAGCAGCTTGGGGGTAGCGGGCACAGATACGCAGTATTTT. V is TRBV5-6 and J is TRBJ2-3, with TRBD2 as a possible D gene (6 bases). Germline V CDR1 and CDR2: SGHDT, YYEEEE. The CDR3 is 15 residues long. V was cut by 0 bases and J by 1 base, with 9 bases left in between.

This clone was seen ten or more times. The chain couples TRBV5-4 to TRBJ1-5; unclear D gene. Germline CDR1 and CDR2: SGHNT and YYREEE (reference sequence). This CDR3 region has 12 residues. Trimming pared 1 base from V and 5 bases from J, leaving 4 bases between. CDR3 DNA: TGTGCCAGCAGCTTGCCCGATCAGCCCCAGCATTTT. Residues: CASSLPDQPQHF.

This clone was seen many times. The chain recombines TRBV4-1 with TRBJ2-3; no clear D gene. Germline V gene data show CDR1 as MGHRA and CDR2 as YSYEKL. V lost 0 bases, J lost 6 bases, and 7 bases lay in between. This CDR3 contains 13 residues. The DNA of the CDR3 is TGCGCCAGCAGCCAAGATCCCCGGGATACGCAGTATTTT. It encodes CASSQDPRDTQYF.